This T cell receptor beta chain was retrieved from a study of cytomegalovirus exposure and HLA in healthy donors. Whole-study findings and limits: An analysis that came later showed most CMV-associated TCR beta chains appearing HLA-restricted.

V lost 2 bases and J lost 1, with 8 bases in between. Per the germline V gene, CDR1 is ENHRY and CDR2 is SYGVKD. The CDR3 runs 14 residues. 60 Vbeta and 13 Jbeta primers were used in PCR. The assay was immunoSEQ multiplex PCR, and TCRdb's table has in-frame clones only and misses some. Seen in this sample are under 200,000 clones; the ten most common clones hold almost 6.5%. All the people who gave samples were healthy bone marrow donors. In the case of this clone: Its target is not known.

The sequence came from a man between 25 and 39 years old in good health and CMV-seronegative. The rearrangement joins TRBV10-3 to TRBJ1-1, with D perhaps TRBD1 (6 bases). The specimen sequenced was PBMCs. The CDR3 bases are TGTGCCATCAGTGAGACAGGGACGAACACTGAAGCTTTCTTT. Its protein is CAISETGTNTEAFF.